This T cell receptor beta chain was identified during a study of human T cells and chemical hapten exposure. Study-level background: 2% DPC applied to an approximately 2 cm by approximately 2 cm arm area sensitized donors. For the roughly 23-week duration of the study, patients were given weekly doses of diphenylcyclopropenone on the scalp.

V shed 2 bases and J 1 base; nucleotides not matched to a gene: 10. Germline lookup yields CDR1 MNHEY and CDR2 SVGEGT. The CDR3 consists of 18 residues. As to time point: patch test 2, 6 weeks after DPC sensitization. Treatment indicated: therapeutic diphenylcyclopropenone sensitization with weekly scalp DPC. TCRdb processed the RACE reads anew with MiXCR; each CDR3 protein has one entry. The sample consists of 350,000 to 400,000 distinct CDR3 sequences, under 6.5% of them appearing once. Findings and caveats of the study: Relative to control repertoires, expanded TCRs gave rise to significantly more large CDR3 similarity clusters. The study found that DPC sensitization did not change TCRs above 1 in 1000 frequency.

This clonotype was detected ten times or more. Antigen specificity is unknown. This TCR derives from a woman aged 18-30 years with alopecia areata. Some clones in this sample may be carry-over from other donors' samples. The source was whole blood, collected in connection with sensitization to the hapten diphenylcyclopropenone (DPC). The chain uses TRBV6-2 or TRBV6-3 and TRBJ2-1; 8 bases align to TRBD1. CDR3 DNA: TGTGCCAGCAGTTACGACAGGGGCGGCCGATTTTCCTACAATGAGCAGTTCTTC. It yields the protein CASSYDRGGRFSYNEQFF.